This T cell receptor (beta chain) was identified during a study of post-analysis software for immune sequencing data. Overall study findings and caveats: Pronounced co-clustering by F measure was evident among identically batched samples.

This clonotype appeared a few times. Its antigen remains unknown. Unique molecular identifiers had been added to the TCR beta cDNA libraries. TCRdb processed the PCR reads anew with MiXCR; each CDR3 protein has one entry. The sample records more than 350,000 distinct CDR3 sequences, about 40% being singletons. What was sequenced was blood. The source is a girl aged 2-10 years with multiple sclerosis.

The CDR3 bases are TGTGCCATCAGGGAGACTAGCACTTTGTGGGATACGCAGTATTTT. Translating it yields CAIRETSTLWDTQYF. V is TRBV10-3 and J is TRBJ2-3; 7 bases are a match to TRBD2. Losses at the gene ends were 6 bases for V and 6 bases for J; bases not matched to a gene: 12. The CDR3 runs 15 residues. CDR1 is ENHRY and CDR2 is SYGVKD in the germline V gene.